This TCR beta chain was sequenced for a study of cytomegalovirus exposure and HLA in healthy donors. Study as a whole: Within an early data release were about 85 million unique TCRs drawn from HLA-typed donors.

The PCR had 60 Vbeta and 13 Jbeta primers. Assay used: immunoSEQ multiplex PCR; TCRdb lists only in-frame clones, some missing. Recorded for this sample: approximately 38,000 clones. The CDR3 sequence is 16 residues long. Germline CDR1 is SGHDT and CDR2 is YYEEEE. Trimming took off 0 bases at V and 1 base at J, with 11 bases between the two ends. This TCR was sampled from a middle-aged man in good health and CMV-seropositive. The V call is TRBV5-6, the J call TRBJ2-4; no clear D gene. Sequenced sample: PBMCs. The CDR3 loop is CASSLALGAAKNIQYF. CDR3 sequence (DNA): TGTGCCAGCAGCTTGGCCCTGGGCGCGGCCAAAAACATTCAGTACTTC. Complete variable domain (other parts from reference TRBV5-6 and TRBJ2-4): DAGVTQSPTHLIKTRGQQVTLRCSPKSGHDTVSWYQQALGQGPQFIFQYYEEEERQRGNFPDRFSGHQFPNYSSELNVNALLLGDSALYLCASSLALGAAKNIQYFGAGTRLSVL.